What follows are 2 T cell receptor beta chains derived from one specimen sequenced in a study of blood T cell repertoires in COVID-19. Method: immunoSEQ multiplex PCR; TCRdb's copy keeps in-frame clones and lacks some. The repertoire holds about 240,000 clones, with about 79% as singletons. Source material: peripheral blood. The receptor source for this set is a woman older than 75 with acute or convalescent COVID-19.

The chain carries TRBV28 and TRBJ2-1, with 9 nucleotides matching TRBD2. The CDR3 spans 15 residues. V lost 6 bases to trimming and J lost 12 bases; unmatched junction nucleotides: 15. Germline values: CDR1 MDHEN, CDR2 SYDVKM. The CDR3 region has the DNA TGTGCCAGCAGCCTCGGACTAGCGCTGGGAGGGTGGCAGTTCTTC. It translates to CASSLGLALGGWQFF.

This clone was recorded once. The chain uses TRBV27 and TRBJ2-7, with 13 bases matching TRBD2. The CDR3 consists of 16 residues. The junction had 8 bases not matched to a gene; V was cut back by 3 bases and J by 6 bases. From germline, CDR1 is MNHEY and CDR2 SMNVEV (reference sequence). CDR3 loop: CASSLRLAGGHGEQYF. CDR3 DNA sequence: TGTGCCAGCAGTTTGAGACTAGCGGGGGGCCACGGCGAGCAGTACTTC.